This is a list of T cell receptor beta chains from one sample in a study of cytomegalovirus exposure and HLA in healthy donors. Produced via immunoSEQ multiplex PCR; TCRdb's table is partial and in-frame only. The sample lists under 200,000 clones, roughly 75% occurring once. The sequencing sample was made of PBMCs. Every receptor here comes from a male donor in good health and CMV-seronegative. CDR3s include the opening cysteine and the closing phenylalanine or tryptophan. Fields, in order: CDR3 protein, CDR3 DNA, V gene, D gene, J gene, clone size. D genes are given only for firm matches. The listing skips clone size in some rows; elsewhere it reads once, few, many or a size class.

CDR3: CASSVALGGELFF
DNA: TGTGCCAGCAGCGTAGCTCTCGGCGGGGAGCTGTTTTTT
V: TRBV9
D: -
J: TRBJ2-2
size: once

CDR3: CASSQDPARNEKLFF
DNA: TGCGCCAGCAGCCAAGATCCCGCCAGAAATGAAAAACTGTTTTTT
V: TRBV4-1
D: -
J: TRBJ1-4
size: -

CDR3: CAWRSGTGGEEAFF
DNA: TGTGCCTGGAGATCCGGGACAGGAGGCGAAGAAGCTTTCTTT
V: TRBV30
D: TRBD1
J: TRBJ1-1
size: -

CDR3: CASSVPGQENYGYTF
DNA: TGCGCCAGCAGCGTACCGGGACAGGAGAACTATGGCTACACCTTC
V: TRBV5-1
D: TRBD1
J: TRBJ1-2
size: -

CDR3: CASSLQGVGYGYIF
DNA: TGTGCCAGCAGCCTTCAGGGGGTTGGCTATGGCTACATCTTC
V: TRBV13
D: TRBD1
J: TRBJ1-2
size: once

CDR3: CASSQGAGNTEAFF
DNA: TGCGCCAGCAGCCAGGGGGCGGGGAACACTGAAGCTTTCTTT
V: TRBV5-1
D: TRBD1
J: TRBJ1-1
size: few

CDR3: CASSRLDSYNEQFF
DNA: TGTGCCAGCAGTAGACTAGATTCCTACAATGAGCAGTTCTTC
V: TRBV6-5
D: -
J: TRBJ2-1
size: -

CDR3: CASRHRDEQYF
DNA: TGTGCCAGCAGACACAGGGACGAGCAGTACTTC
V: TRBV2
D: -
J: TRBJ2-7
size: -

CDR3: CASSEAIADQETQYF
DNA: TGTGCCAGCAGTGAAGCCATCGCCGACCAAGAGACCCAGTACTTC
V: TRBV7-8
D: -
J: TRBJ2-5
size: -

CDR3: CATSSMGQQETQYF
DNA: TGTGCCACCAGCAGTATGGGACAGCAAGAGACCCAGTACTTC
V: TRBV15
D: TRBD1
J: TRBJ2-5
size: -

CDR3: CASSFTGVGGTEAFF
DNA: TGCGCCAGCAGCTTTACAGGGGTCGGAGGCACTGAAGCTTTCTTT
V: TRBV5-1
D: TRBD1
J: TRBJ1-1
size: few

CDR3: CASSTAGEGEKLFF
DNA: TGCGCCAGCAGCACTGCAGGGGAGGGTGAAAAACTGTTTTTT
V: TRBV5-1
D: -
J: TRBJ1-4
size: -

CDR3: CASSLGAGGDGYTF
DNA: TGTGCCAGCAGTCTCGGAGCAGGGGGTGATGGCTACACCTTC
V: TRBV14
D: TRBD1
J: TRBJ1-2
size: -

CDR3: CASSLQPGAPSYEQYF
DNA: TGTGCCAGCAGCTTACAACCGGGAGCCCCCTCCTACGAGCAGTACTTC
V: TRBV7-2
D: -
J: TRBJ2-7
size: -

CDR3: CASSQDRRLYGYTF
DNA: TGTGCCAGCAGCCAAGATCGGCGGTTGTATGGCTACACCTTC
V: TRBV14
D: -
J: TRBJ1-2
size: -

CDR3: CASSWGQGSNQPQHF
DNA: TGTGCCAGCAGCTGGGGACAGGGGAGCAATCAGCCCCAGCATTTT
V: TRBV5-8
D: TRBD1
J: TRBJ1-5
size: few

CDR3: CASSLHTGGYSTDTQYF
DNA: TGCGCCAGCAGCTTGCATACCGGCGGGTATAGCACAGATACGCAGTATTTT
V: TRBV5-1
D: -
J: TRBJ2-3
size: -

CDR3: CASSPGGGDEQYF
DNA: TGTGCCAGCTCACCAGGAGGGGGGGACGAGCAGTACTTC
V: TRBV18
D: -
J: TRBJ2-7
size: -

CDR3: CASSVGQGRAFF
DNA: TGTGCCAGCAGTGTGGGTCAGGGAAGAGCTTTCTTT
V: TRBV28
D: -
J: TRBJ1-1
size: once

CDR3: CASSPLRGTQYF
DNA: TGTGCCAGCAGCCCGCTCAGAGGGACCCAGTACTTC
V: TRBV27
D: -
J: TRBJ2-5
size: -

CDR3: CASSSRDRPNYGYTF
DNA: TGTGCCAGCAGCTCCCGGGACAGGCCGAACTATGGCTACACCTTC
V: TRBV5-4
D: TRBD1
J: TRBJ1-2
size: -

CDR3: CASSERRGTYNEQFF
DNA: TGTGCCAGCAGTGAGAGGCGGGGAACCTACAATGAGCAGTTCTTC
V: TRBV6-1
D: -
J: TRBJ2-1
size: -

CDR3: CAISDKGNQPQHF
DNA: TGTGCCATCAGTGACAAGGGGAATCAGCCCCAGCATTTT
V: TRBV10-3
D: -
J: TRBJ1-5
size: -

CDR3: CASTERGGQKTQYF
DNA: TGTGCCAGCACCGAACGCGGGGGGCAGAAGACCCAGTACTTC
V: TRBV7-2
D: TRBD2
J: TRBJ2-5
size: -

CDR3: CASSVSGVSYNEQFF
DNA: TGTGCCAGCAGCGTAAGCGGGGTCTCCTACAATGAGCAGTTCTTC
V: TRBV9
D: TRBD2
J: TRBJ2-1
size: -

CDR3: CASSPKGAGGYEQYF
DNA: TGTGCCAGCTCACCAAAAGGGGCCGGGGGTTACGAGCAGTACTTC
V: TRBV18
D: -
J: TRBJ2-7
size: -

CDR3: CATKTGSLRGYTF
DNA: TGTGCCACAAAGACAGGGAGCTTACGAGGCTACACCTTC
V: TRBV5-4
D: TRBD1
J: TRBJ1-2
size: -

CDR3: CASSLMPSGSYEQFF
DNA: TGTGCCAGCAGTCTAATGCCGAGCGGGAGCTATGAGCAGTTCTTC
V: TRBV7-3
D: TRBD2
J: TRBJ2-1
size: -

CDR3: CASSLIRQNTGELFF
DNA: TGTGCCAGCAGCTTAATCAGGCAGAACACCGGGGAGCTGTTTTTT
V: TRBV7-3
D: -
J: TRBJ2-2
size: -

CDR3: CASSLVGTGGVEAFF
DNA: TGTGCCAGCAGCTTAGTGGGGACAGGGGGAGTTGAAGCTTTCTTT
V: TRBV7-2
D: TRBD1
J: TRBJ1-1
size: -